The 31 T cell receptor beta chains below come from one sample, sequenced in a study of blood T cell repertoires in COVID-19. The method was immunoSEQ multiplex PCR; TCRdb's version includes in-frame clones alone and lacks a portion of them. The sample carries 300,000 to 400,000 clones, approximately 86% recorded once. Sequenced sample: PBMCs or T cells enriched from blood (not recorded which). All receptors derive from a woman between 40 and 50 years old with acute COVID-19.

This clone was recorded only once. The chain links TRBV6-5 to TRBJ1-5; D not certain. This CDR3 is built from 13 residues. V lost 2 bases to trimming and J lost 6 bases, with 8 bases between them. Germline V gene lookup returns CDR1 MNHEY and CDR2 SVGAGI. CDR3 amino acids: CASSYREGQPQHF. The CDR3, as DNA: TGTGCCAGCAGTTACAGGGAGGGTCAGCCCCAGCATTTT.

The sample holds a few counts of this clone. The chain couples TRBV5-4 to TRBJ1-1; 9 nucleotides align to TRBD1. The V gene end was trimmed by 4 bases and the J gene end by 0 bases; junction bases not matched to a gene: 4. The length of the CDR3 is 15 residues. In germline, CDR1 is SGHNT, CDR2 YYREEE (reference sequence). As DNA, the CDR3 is TGTGCCAGCAGCAGGACAGGGGCCCTGAACACTGAAGCTTTCTTT. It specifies CASSRTGALNTEAFF.

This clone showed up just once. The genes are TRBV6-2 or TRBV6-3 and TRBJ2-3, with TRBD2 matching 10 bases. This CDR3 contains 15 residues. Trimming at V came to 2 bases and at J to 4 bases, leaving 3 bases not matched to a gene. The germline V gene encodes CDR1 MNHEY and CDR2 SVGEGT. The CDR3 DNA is TGTGCCAGCAGTTACCGCGGGACTAGCGCAGATACGCAGTATTTT. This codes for CASSYRGTSADTQYF.

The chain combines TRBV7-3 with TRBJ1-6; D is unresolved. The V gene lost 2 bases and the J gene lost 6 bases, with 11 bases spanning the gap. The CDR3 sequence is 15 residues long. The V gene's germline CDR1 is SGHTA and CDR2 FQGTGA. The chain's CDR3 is CASSLGVGSNSPLHF. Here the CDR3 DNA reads TGTGCCAGCAGCTTAGGGGTTGGGAGTAATTCACCCCTCCACTTT.

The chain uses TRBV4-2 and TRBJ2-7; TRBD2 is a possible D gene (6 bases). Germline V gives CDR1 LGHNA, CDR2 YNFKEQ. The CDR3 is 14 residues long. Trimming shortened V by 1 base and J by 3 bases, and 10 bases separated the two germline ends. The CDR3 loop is CASSQGAGLYEQYF. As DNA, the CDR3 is TGTGCCAGCAGCCAAGGGGCGGGGCTCTACGAGCAGTACTTC.

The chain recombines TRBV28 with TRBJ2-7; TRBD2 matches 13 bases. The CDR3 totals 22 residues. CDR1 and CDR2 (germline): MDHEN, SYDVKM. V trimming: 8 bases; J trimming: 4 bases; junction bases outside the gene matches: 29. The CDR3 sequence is CASGGTGASLVTSGRFSYEQYF. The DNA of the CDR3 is TGTGCCAGCGGCGGGACAGGGGCTTCCCTCGTGACTAGCGGGAGGTTCAGTTACGAGCAGTACTTC.

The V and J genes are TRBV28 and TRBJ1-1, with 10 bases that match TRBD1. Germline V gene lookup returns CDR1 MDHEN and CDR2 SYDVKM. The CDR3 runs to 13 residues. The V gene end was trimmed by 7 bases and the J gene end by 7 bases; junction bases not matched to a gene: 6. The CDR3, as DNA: TGTGCCAGCATCGGGACAGGGGAAAATGAAGCTTTCTTT. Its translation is CASIGTGENEAFF.

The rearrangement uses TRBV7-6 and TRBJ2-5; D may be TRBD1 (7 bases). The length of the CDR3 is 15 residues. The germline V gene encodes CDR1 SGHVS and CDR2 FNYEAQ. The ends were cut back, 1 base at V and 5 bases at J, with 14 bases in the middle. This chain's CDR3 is CASSLGQGGEETQYF. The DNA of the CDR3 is TGTGCCAGCAGCTTAGGGCAGGGGGGCGAGGAGACCCAGTACTTC.

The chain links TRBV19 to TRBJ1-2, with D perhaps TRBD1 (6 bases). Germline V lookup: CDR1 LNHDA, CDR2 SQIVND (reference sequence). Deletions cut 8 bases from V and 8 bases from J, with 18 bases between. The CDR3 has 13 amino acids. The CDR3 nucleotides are TGTGCCAGTGGTAATCAACAGGGTTACGGCTACACCTTC. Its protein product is CASGNQQGYGYTF.

This chain's CDR3 is CASSLRFRGVESYTF. CDR3 DNA: TGCGCCAGCAGCTTAAGGTTCCGGGGGGTGGAATCCTACACCTTC. V and J are TRBV5-1 and TRBJ1-2, with a possible D match to TRBD1 (5 bases). This CDR3 spans 15 amino acids. Germline V CDR1 and CDR2: SGHRS, YFSETQ. V was shortened by 2 bases and J by 10 bases, with 21 bases between the two germline ends. The full variable domain, in which reference TRBV5-1 and TRBJ1-2 provide the parts outside the CDR3, is KAGVTQTPRYLIKTRGQQVTLSCSPISGHRSVSWYQQTPGQGLQFLFEYFSETQRNKGNFPGRFSGRQFSNSRSEMNVSTLELGDSALYLCASSLRFRGVESYTFGSGTRLTVV.

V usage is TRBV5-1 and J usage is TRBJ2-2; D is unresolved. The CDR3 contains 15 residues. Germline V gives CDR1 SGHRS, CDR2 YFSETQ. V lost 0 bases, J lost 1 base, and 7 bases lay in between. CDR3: CASSLAYLNTGELFF. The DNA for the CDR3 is TGCGCCAGCAGCTTGGCATACTTGAACACCGGGGAGCTGTTTTTT.

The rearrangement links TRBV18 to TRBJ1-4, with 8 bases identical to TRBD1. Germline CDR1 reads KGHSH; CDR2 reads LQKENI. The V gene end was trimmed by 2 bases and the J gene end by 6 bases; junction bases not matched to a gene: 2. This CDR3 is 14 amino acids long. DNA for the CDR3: TGTGCCAGCTCACCAAGACAGGGGTATGAAAAACTGTTTTTT. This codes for CASSPRQGYEKLFF.

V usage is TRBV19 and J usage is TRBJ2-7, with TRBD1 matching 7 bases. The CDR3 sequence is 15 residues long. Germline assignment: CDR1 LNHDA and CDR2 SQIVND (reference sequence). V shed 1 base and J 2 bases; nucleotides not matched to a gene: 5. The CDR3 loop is CASSIGDRDTYEQYF. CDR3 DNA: TGTGCCAGTAGTATAGGGGACAGAGATACCTACGAGCAGTACTTC.

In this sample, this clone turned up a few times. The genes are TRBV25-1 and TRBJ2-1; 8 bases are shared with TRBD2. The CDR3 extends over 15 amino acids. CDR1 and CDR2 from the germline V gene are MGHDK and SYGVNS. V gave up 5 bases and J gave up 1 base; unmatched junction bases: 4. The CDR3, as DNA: TGTGCCAGCAGTCGGACTAGCCTTTCCTACAATGAGCAGTTCTTC. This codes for CASSRTSLSYNEQFF.

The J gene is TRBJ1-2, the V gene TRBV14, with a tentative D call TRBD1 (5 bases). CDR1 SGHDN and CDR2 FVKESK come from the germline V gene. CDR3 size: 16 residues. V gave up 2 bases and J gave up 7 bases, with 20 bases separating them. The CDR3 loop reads CASSQRQTPTTGGYTF. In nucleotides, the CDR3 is TGTGCCAGCAGCCAACGACAGACCCCTACAACGGGTGGCTACACCTTC.

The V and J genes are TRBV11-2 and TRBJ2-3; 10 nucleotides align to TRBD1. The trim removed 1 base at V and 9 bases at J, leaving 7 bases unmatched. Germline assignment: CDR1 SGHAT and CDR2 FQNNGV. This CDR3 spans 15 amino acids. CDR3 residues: CASSLAPWTGGTQYF. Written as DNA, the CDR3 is TGTGCCAGCAGCTTAGCCCCGTGGACAGGGGGAACGCAGTATTTT.

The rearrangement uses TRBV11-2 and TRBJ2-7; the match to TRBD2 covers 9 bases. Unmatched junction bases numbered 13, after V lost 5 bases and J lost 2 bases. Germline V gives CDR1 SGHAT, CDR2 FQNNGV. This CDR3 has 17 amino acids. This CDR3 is CASSDPPLAGFPYEQYF. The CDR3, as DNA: TGTGCCAGCAGCGACCCCCCCCTAGCGGGGTTCCCCTACGAGCAGTACTTC.

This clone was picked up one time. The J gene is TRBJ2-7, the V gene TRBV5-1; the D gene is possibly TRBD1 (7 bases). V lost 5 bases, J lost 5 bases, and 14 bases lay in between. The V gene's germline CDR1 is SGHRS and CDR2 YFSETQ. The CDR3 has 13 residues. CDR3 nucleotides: TGCGCCAGCAGTCTGGGCAGGGGGGACGAGCAGTACTTC. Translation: CASSLGRGDEQYF. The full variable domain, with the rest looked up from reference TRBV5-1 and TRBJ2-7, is KAGVTQTPRYLIKTRGQQVTLSCSPISGHRSVSWYQQTPGQGLQFLFEYFSETQRNKGNFPGRFSGRQFSNSRSEMNVSTLELGDSALYLCASSLGRGDEQYFGPGTRLTVT.

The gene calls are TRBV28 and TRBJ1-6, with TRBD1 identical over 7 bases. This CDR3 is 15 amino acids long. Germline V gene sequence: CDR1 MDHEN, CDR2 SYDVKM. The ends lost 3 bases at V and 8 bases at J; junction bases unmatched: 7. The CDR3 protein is CASSFGDRDYSPLHF. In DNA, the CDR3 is TGTGCCAGCAGTTTTGGAGACAGGGATTATTCACCCCTCCACTTT.

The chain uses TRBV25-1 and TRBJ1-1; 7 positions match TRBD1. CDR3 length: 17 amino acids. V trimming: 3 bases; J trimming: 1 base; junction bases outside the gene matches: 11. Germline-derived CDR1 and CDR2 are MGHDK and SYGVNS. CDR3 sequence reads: CASSDPRSRQGNTEAFF. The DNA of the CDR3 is TGTGCCAGCAGTGACCCCCGATCCAGACAGGGGAACACTGAAGCTTTCTTT.

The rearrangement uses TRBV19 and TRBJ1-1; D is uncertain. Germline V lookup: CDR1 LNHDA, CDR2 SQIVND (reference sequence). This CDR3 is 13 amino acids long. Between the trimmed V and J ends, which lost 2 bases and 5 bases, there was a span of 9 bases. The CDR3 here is CASSISWRTEAFF. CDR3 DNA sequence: TGTGCCAGTAGTATAAGCTGGCGGACTGAAGCTTTCTTT.

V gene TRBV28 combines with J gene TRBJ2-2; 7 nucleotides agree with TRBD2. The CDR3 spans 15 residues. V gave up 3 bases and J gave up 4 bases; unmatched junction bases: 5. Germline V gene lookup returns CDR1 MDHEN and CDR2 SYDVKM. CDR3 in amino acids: CASSFWGGSTGELFF. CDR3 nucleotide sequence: TGTGCCAGCAGTTTTTGGGGGGGAAGCACCGGGGAGCTGTTTTTT.

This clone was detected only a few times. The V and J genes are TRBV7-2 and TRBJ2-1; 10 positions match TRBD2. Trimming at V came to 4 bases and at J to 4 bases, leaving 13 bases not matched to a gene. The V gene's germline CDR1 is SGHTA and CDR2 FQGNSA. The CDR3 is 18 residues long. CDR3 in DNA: TGTGCCAGCAGCTCAAACCCGACTAGCGGGTGGAATTACAATGAGCAGTTCTTC. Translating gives CASSSNPTSGWNYNEQFF.

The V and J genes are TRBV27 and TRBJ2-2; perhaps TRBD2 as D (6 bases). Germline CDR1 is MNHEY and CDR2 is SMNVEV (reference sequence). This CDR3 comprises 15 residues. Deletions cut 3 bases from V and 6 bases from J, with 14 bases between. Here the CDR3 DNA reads TGTGCCAGCAGTTTCGGGGGTATTCAAGCCGGGGAGCTGTTTTTT. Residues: CASSFGGIQAGELFF.

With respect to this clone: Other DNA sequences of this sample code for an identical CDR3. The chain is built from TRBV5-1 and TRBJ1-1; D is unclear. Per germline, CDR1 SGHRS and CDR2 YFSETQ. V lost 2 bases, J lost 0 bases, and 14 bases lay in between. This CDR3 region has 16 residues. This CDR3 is CASSFGREGMNTEAFF. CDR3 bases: TGCGCCAGCAGCTTCGGTAGGGAGGGCATGAACACTGAAGCTTTCTTT. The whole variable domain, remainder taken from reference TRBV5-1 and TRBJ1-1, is KAGVTQTPRYLIKTRGQQVTLSCSPISGHRSVSWYQQTPGQGLQFLFEYFSETQRNKGNFPGRFSGRQFSNSRSEMNVSTLELGDSALYLCASSFGREGMNTEAFFGQGTRLTVV.

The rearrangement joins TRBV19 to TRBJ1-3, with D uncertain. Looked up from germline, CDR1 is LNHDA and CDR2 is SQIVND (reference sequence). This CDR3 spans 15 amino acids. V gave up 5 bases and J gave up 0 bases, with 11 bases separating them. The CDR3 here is CASSYEGASGNTIYF. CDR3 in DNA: TGTGCCAGTAGTTATGAGGGAGCCTCTGGAAACACCATATATTTT.

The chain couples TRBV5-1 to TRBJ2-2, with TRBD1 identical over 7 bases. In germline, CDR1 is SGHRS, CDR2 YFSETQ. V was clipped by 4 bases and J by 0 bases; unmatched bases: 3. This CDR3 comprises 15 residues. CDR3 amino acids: CASSGDRANTGELFF. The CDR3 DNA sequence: TGCGCCAGCAGCGGCGACAGGGCGAACACCGGGGAGCTGTTTTTT. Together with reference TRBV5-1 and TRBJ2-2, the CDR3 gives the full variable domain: KAGVTQTPRYLIKTRGQQVTLSCSPISGHRSVSWYQQTPGQGLQFLFEYFSETQRNKGNFPGRFSGRQFSNSRSEMNVSTLELGDSALYLCASSGDRANTGELFFGEGSRLTVL.

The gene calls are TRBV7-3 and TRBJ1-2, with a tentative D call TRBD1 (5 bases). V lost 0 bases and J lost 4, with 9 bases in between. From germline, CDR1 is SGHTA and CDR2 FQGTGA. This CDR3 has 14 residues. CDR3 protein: CASSLTPDSYGYTF. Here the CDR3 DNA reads TGTGCCAGCAGCTTAACCCCCGACAGCTATGGCTACACCTTC.

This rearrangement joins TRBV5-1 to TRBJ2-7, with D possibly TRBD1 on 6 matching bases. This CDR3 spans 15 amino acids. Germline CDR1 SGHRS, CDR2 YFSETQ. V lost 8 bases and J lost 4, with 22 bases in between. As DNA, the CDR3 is TGCGCCAGTAGTGAGGTACAGGGTTTGAGGTACGAGCAGTACTTC. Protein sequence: CASSEVQGLRYEQYF.

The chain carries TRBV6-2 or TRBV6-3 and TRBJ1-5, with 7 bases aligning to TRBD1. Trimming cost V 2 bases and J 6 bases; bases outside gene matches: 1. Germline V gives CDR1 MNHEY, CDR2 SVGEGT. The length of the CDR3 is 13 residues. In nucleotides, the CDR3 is TGTGCCAGCAGTTACGAGGGGGCTCAGCCCCAGCATTTT. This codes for CASSYEGAQPQHF.

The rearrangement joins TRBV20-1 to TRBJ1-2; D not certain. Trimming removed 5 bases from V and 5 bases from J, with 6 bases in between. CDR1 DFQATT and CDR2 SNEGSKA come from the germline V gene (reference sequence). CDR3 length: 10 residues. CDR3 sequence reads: CSAVSYGYTF. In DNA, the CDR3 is TGCAGTGCTGTGAGTTATGGCTACACCTTC.